Shown below are 21 T cell receptor beta chains from a single sample sequenced in a study of CD4 T cell repertoires in COVID-19. Sequencing was done directly on freshly isolated, uncultured memory T cells. The data were produced by immunoSEQ multiplex PCR, yet TCRdb's version contains in-frame clones alone and is incomplete. The table has fewer than 25,000 clones, approximately 93% seen once. The source was circulating follicular helper CD4+ T cells (cTfh) from blood, collected before the COVID-19 pandemic. These receptor sequences come from a human donor who had COVID-19.

V usage is TRBV5-1 and J usage is TRBJ1-4; 9 bases are a match to TRBD1. V lost 3 bases and J lost 4; bases outside the gene matches: 4. Germline values: CDR1 SGHRS, CDR2 YFSETQ. The CDR3 extends over 15 amino acids. The CDR3 DNA sequence: TGCGCCAGCAGCTCTCCGGGACAGGGTAATGAAAAACTGTTTTTT. Translating it yields CASSSPGQGNEKLFF.

The V gene is TRBV4-2, the J gene TRBJ1-5, with 10 bases matching TRBD1. This CDR3 is 15 amino acids long. Germline assignment: CDR1 LGHNA and CDR2 YNFKEQ. The V gene end was trimmed by 2 bases and the J gene end by 6 bases; junction bases not matched to a gene: 4. CDR3 residues: CASSQQTGGSQPQHF. For the CDR3, the DNA is TGTGCCAGCAGCCAACAGACAGGGGGCAGTCAGCCCCAGCATTTT.

The chain is built from TRBV9 and TRBJ2-6, with D maybe TRBD2 (6 bases). With 0 bases removed from V and 0 bases from J, the gap between germline ends came to 7 bases. CDR1 is SGDLS and CDR2 is YYNGEE in the germline V gene. CDR3 length: 16 residues. The CDR3 sequence: CASSVAGSSGANVLTF. CDR3 bases: TGTGCCAGCAGCGTAGCCGGGAGCTCTGGGGCCAACGTCCTGACTTTC.

The chain carries TRBV30 and TRBJ2-7, with D perhaps TRBD1 (6 bases). The V and J ends lost 3 bases and 3 bases respectively, with 9 bases between them. The germline V gene encodes CDR1 GTSNPN and CDR2 SVGIG (reference sequence). The CDR3 length is 12 residues. The CDR3 spells CAWSSTGYEQYF. The CDR3 nucleotides read TGTGCCTGGAGCTCGACAGGCTACGAGCAGTACTTC.

This chain joins TRBV11-3 and TRBJ2-3; 7 positions agree with TRBD1. The V gene's germline CDR1 is SGHNT and CDR2 YENEEA. With 3 bases clipped from V and 2 bases from J, the junction kept 2 bases outside the gene matches. This CDR3 has 14 amino acids. CDR3 region: CASSLGQLTDTQYF. The CDR3 DNA reads as TGTGCCAGCAGCTTGGGACAGCTCACAGATACGCAGTATTTT.

The chain carries TRBV10-3 and TRBJ1-2, with a tentative D call TRBD1 (5 bases). Trimming cost V 4 bases and J 6 bases, with 15 bases left between them. CDR1 and CDR2 from the germline V gene are ENHRY and SYGVKD. The CDR3 length is 14 residues. The DNA of the CDR3 is TGTGCCATCAGTGCTGGGGGAGGGCCCGATGGCTACACCTTC. Translated, it gives CAISAGGGPDGYTF.

The chain recombines TRBV11-1 with TRBJ2-7, with D perhaps matching TRBD1 (6 bases). Germline assignment: CDR1 SGHAT and CDR2 FQDESV (reference sequence). V lost 5 bases to trimming and J lost 6 bases, with 17 bases between them. The CDR3 is 14 amino acids. CDR3 bases: TGTGCCAGCAGCCCCCCCCCGGACAGCGCCGAGCAGTACTTC. It specifies CASSPPPDSAEQYF. Full variable domain (outside the CDR3, taken from reference TRBV11-1 and TRBJ2-7): EAEVAQSPRYKITEKSQAVAFWCDPISGHATLYWYRQILGQGPELLVQFQDESVVDDSQLPKDRFSAERLKGVDSTLKIQPAELGDSAMYLCASSPPPDSAEQYFGPGTRLTVT.

The rearrangement links TRBV27 to TRBJ2-7; D is unclear. Germline CDR1 is MNHEY and CDR2 is SMNVEV (reference sequence). The ends were cut back, 6 bases at V and 2 bases at J, with 14 bases in the middle. The CDR3 consists of 14 residues. CDR3 DNA: TGTGCCAGCAGCCCGGGTCCACTTCCCTACGAGCAGTACTTC. This translates into CASSPGPLPYEQYF.

V gene TRBV14 combines with J gene TRBJ1-2; D gene ambiguous. The germline V gene encodes CDR1 SGHDN and CDR2 FVKESK. Trimming removed 3 bases from V and 4 bases from J, with 12 bases in between. This CDR3 comprises 14 residues. CDR3 loop: CASSQLTTSYGYTF. The CDR3 DNA reads TGTGCCAGCAGCCAGCTTACAACATCCTATGGCTACACCTTC.

The J gene is TRBJ1-3, the V gene TRBV4-2; 7 positions agree with TRBD1. The germline V gene has CDR1 LGHNA and CDR2 YNFKEQ. The V gene end was trimmed by 0 bases and the J gene end by 4 bases; junction bases not matched to a gene: 9. This CDR3 has 17 amino acids. CDR3 nucleotides: TGTGCCAGCAGCCAAGAGACGACAGGACAGGTGGGAAACACCATATATTTT. Translation: CASSQETTGQVGNTIYF.

Concerning this clone itself: It is unclear where the CDR3 begins or ends on the DNA, so no DNA is shown, and the CDR3 is as TCRdb lists it. V gene TRBV7-2 combines with J gene TRBJ2-1; no DNA check was done on the table's D call, TRBD2. Germline V gene data show CDR1 as SGHTA and CDR2 as FQGNSA. The CDR3 length is 12 residues, termini included. The CDR3 spells CASTFLENEQFF.

The V call is TRBV11-2, the J call TRBJ2-1; perhaps TRBD2 as D (5 bases). V was trimmed by 5 bases and J by 12 bases, leaving 11 bases between them. There are 11 residues in the CDR3. Germline V gene sequence: CDR1 SGHAT, CDR2 FQNNGV. The CDR3 is CASSPGMRQFF. The CDR3 DNA is TGTGCCAGCAGCCCCGGGATGAGGCAGTTCTTC.

In its sample, this clone was seen once. The V gene is TRBV18, the J gene TRBJ2-7, with D unclear. Trimming shortened V by 3 bases and J by 2 bases, and 14 bases separated the two germline ends. The CDR3 spans 15 residues. The germline V gene has CDR1 KGHSH and CDR2 LQKENI. The CDR3 nucleotides read TGTGCCAGCTCACCCGACATCAGGTCCACCTACGAGCAGTACTTC. The encoded protein is CASSPDIRSTYEQYF. The full variable domain, its missing parts supplied by reference TRBV18 and TRBJ2-7, is NAGVMQNPRHLVRRRGQEARLRCSPMKGHSHVYWYRQLPEEGLKFMVYLQKENIIDESGMPKERFSAEFPKEGPSILRIQQVVRGDSAAYFCASSPDIRSTYEQYFGPGTRLTVT.

The J gene is TRBJ1-4, the V gene TRBV6-1; D unclear. The V and J ends lost 4 bases and 2 bases respectively, with 14 bases between them. CDR3 length equals 16 residues. Germline V lookup: CDR1 MNHNS, CDR2 SASEGT. The CDR3 bases are TGTGCCAGCAGTGCGGGGATTACCGACACTAATGAAAAACTGTTTTTT. It yields the protein CASSAGITDTNEKLFF.

The chain uses TRBV19 and TRBJ2-3; the D gene is possibly TRBD2 (5 bases). V was clipped by 6 bases and J by 6 bases, with 13 bases between them. The germline gives CDR1 LNHDA, CDR2 SQIVND (reference sequence). The CDR3 runs 13 residues. The CDR3 DNA sequence: TGTGCCAGTAGGAGGGCGAGTCTTGATACGCAGTATTTT. Its translation: CASRRASLDTQYF.

The rearrangement joins TRBV30 to TRBJ1-5; 8 positions match TRBD1. The V gene end was trimmed by 3 bases and the J gene end by 3 bases; junction bases not matched to a gene: 10. Germline CDR1 GTSNPN, CDR2 SVGIG (reference sequence). This CDR3 has 16 residues. The CDR3 region has the DNA TGTGCCTGGAGAGGGAATGGACAGGGATTCAATCAGCCCCAGCATTTT. Protein: CAWRGNGQGFNQPQHF.

The genes are TRBV9 and TRBJ1-2, with 7 bases that match TRBD1. The V and J ends lost 0 bases and 11 bases, in that order; junction bases with no gene match: 16. CDR3 length: 16 residues. The germline gives CDR1 SGDLS, CDR2 YYNGEE. In DNA, the CDR3 is TGTGCCAGCAGCGTAGGAGGCCAAGGAAAGGGACAGAGTTACACCTTC. This encodes CASSVGGQGKGQSYTF.

The chain employs TRBV7-2 and TRBJ2-1; no reliable D call. In germline, CDR1 is SGHTA, CDR2 FQGNSA. The CDR3 covers 13 residues. V lost 5 bases to trimming and J lost 6 bases, with 11 bases between them. In DNA form, the CDR3 reads TGTGCCAGCAGCCACCCGTACATCAATGAGCAGTTCTTC. Its protein product is CASSHPYINEQFF.

The CDR3 region is CASSPPPRTGNHEQYF. The CDR3 DNA follows: TGTGCCAGCAGTCCCCCACCCCGGACAGGGAACCACGAGCAGTACTTC. This chain joins TRBV27 and TRBJ2-7; 8 bases agree with TRBD1. Germline V gene lookup returns CDR1 MNHEY and CDR2 SMNVEV (reference sequence). CDR3 length: 16 amino acids. J was trimmed by 5 bases and V by 5 bases; bases with no gene match: 14.

The CDR3 region is CASSVDSETQYF. DNA for the CDR3: TGTGCCAGCAGTGTGGACAGCGAGACCCAGTACTTC. The genes are TRBV6-1 and TRBJ2-5, with D tentatively TRBD1 (6 bases). Trimming took off 4 bases at V and 5 bases at J, with 8 bases between the two ends. The CDR3 is made up of 12 amino acids. Germline V gene sequence: CDR1 MNHNS, CDR2 SASEGT.

The rearrangement uses TRBV5-1 and TRBJ1-1; D is undetermined. The germline V gene encodes CDR1 SGHRS and CDR2 YFSETQ. V lost 7 bases, J lost 1 base, and 14 bases lay in between. The CDR3 covers 14 residues. Here the CDR3 reads CASFEAAANTEAFF. DNA for the CDR3: TGCGCCAGCTTTGAGGCGGCAGCGAACACTGAAGCTTTCTTT.